These T cell receptor beta chains were read from a single sample in a study of follicular helper T cells after annual influenza vaccination. The protocol was immunoSEQ multiplex PCR, while the TCRdb copy is restricted to in-frame clones and leaves out a portion. The table has about 15,000 clones, 84% seen once. The material sequenced was CXCR5+ CD38- circulating T follicular helper cells from blood, taken 7 days after influenza vaccination. These receptors were obtained from an adult who received the influenza vaccine. Each CDR3 is given with its conserved first and last residue. Each record gives: CDR3 DNA, CDR3 protein, D gene, V gene, clone size, J gene. D genes are given only for firm matches. Not all rows give a size; the values are once, few, many and, for expanded clones, a class.

TGTGCCAGCAGTTACTCCGGGACTAGCGGAGGACGGTACTTC,CASSYSGTSGGRYF,TRBD2,TRBV6-5,-,TRBJ2-7
TGTGCCTGGAGTGGATTCGCTAGCGGATCCTACAATGAGCAGTTCTTC,CAWSGFASGSYNEQFF,TRBD2,TRBV30,-,TRBJ2-1
TGTGCCAGCAGCTTGGACAGGACCGGGGAGCTGTTTTTT,CASSLDRTGELFF,TRBD1,TRBV7-9,-,TRBJ2-2
TGTGCCAGTAGTCTTCGTTTCGGGAACACTGAAGCTTTCTTT,CASSLRFGNTEAFF,-,TRBV19,once,TRBJ1-1
TGTGCCAGCAGCACAGGACAGGGAATCCCCGAAGCTTTCTTT,CASSTGQGIPEAFF,TRBD1,TRBV2,-,TRBJ1-1
TGTGCCAGCAGTCCCCACAGGGGTACGGGTGGCACTGAAGCTTTCTTT,CASSPHRGTGGTEAFF,TRBD1,TRBV27,-,TRBJ1-1
TGCGCCAGCAGACTCGACAACTACAATGAGCAGTTCTTC,CASRLDNYNEQFF,-,TRBV10-2,-,TRBJ2-1
TGCGCCAGCAGCTTAAGGCTAGCGGGAGGGCTGACCGAGCAGTTCTTC,CASSLRLAGGLTEQFF,TRBD2,TRBV5-1,-,TRBJ2-1
TGTGCCTGGAGCGCCCAGATGACAGGGGGCACTGAGCAGTTCTTC,CAWSAQMTGGTEQFF,TRBD1,TRBV30,-,TRBJ2-1
TGTGCCAGTAGCCGGGGTAGCTATGGCTACACCTTC,CASSRGSYGYTF,-,TRBV19,-,TRBJ1-2
TGTGCCAGCACCCGAACGGGTCTCGAGCAGTACTTC,CASTRTGLEQYF,-,TRBV6-6,few,TRBJ2-7
TGTGCCAGCAGCCGCCAGAGGACAATAGCGGGGCAAGAGACCCAGTACTTC,CASSRQRTIAGQETQYF,TRBD2,TRBV7-2,-,TRBJ2-5
TGTGCCAGTATGCCCATTGGGAGGGCTGGCGGGGAGCTGTTTTTT,CASMPIGRAGGELFF,TRBD2,TRBV19,-,TRBJ2-2
TGTGCCAGCACCCCGCCGGGTTCAAGCTCCTACAATGAGCAGTTCTTC,CASTPPGSSSYNEQFF,-,TRBV7-9,-,TRBJ2-1
TGTGCCAGCATCAGGGCTCTGAACACCGGGGAGCTGTTTTTT,CASIRALNTGELFF,-,TRBV2,-,TRBJ2-2
TGTGCCAGCAGTGAGGCGGGCAGGCGCGGTTGGCAGCCCCAGCATTTT,CASSEAGRRGWQPQHF,-,TRBV6-1,-,TRBJ1-5
TGTGCCAGCAGCGGGGACAGGGGCTTTGGGGCCAACGTCCTGACTTTC,CASSGDRGFGANVLTF,TRBD1,TRBV5-8,-,TRBJ2-6
TGCGCCAGCAGCCAAGATTACCCCCCCCCGACCACGGGGACCCAGTACTTC,CASSQDYPPPTTGTQYF,-,TRBV4-1,-,TRBJ2-5
TGTGCCAGCAATCGGGACAGGGGGCACACTGAAGCTTTCTTT,CASNRDRGHTEAFF,TRBD1,TRBV28,-,TRBJ1-1
TGTGCCAGTAGTGCCCGCGAGGGTTGGAGAAACACCATATATTTT,CASSAREGWRNTIYF,-,TRBV19,-,TRBJ1-3
TGTGCCAGCAGTTCAACCTATTCAAGACAGGGGCAAACCAAAAACATTCAGTACTTC,CASSSTYSRQGQTKNIQYF,TRBD1,TRBV27,once,TRBJ2-4
TGTGCCACCCAGGTCCTTTCCACAGATACGCAGTATTTT,CATQVLSTDTQYF,-,TRBV10-3,-,TRBJ2-3
TGTGCCAGTTCCGGCCCGGACAGGGGGTACGAGCAGTACTTC,CASSGPDRGYEQYF,TRBD1,TRBV19,-,TRBJ2-7
TGTGCCAGCAGCTTAACCCTTACCAGGGCCTCTGGGGCCAACGTCCTGACTTTC,CASSLTLTRASGANVLTF,-,TRBV11-1,-,TRBJ2-6
TGCGCCAGCATTCAGGAGTACTTC,CASIQEYF,-,TRBV5-1,-,TRBJ2-7
TGTGCCAGCAGTGCCGACAAGAACACTGAAGCTTTCTTT,CASSADKNTEAFF,-,TRBV6-4,few,TRBJ1-1
TGTGCCAGCAGCCCCGCCCACAGTAAAGAGACCCAGTACTTC,CASSPAHSKETQYF,-,TRBV5-4,-,TRBJ2-5
TGTGCCAGCAGCTTAAAGAAGTCTAGCGGGGCTGAGCAGTTCTTC,CASSLKKSSGAEQFF,TRBD2,TRBV7-2,-,TRBJ2-1
TGTGCCAGCACCAAAGGGGGGAGCGGGAGGAGGAACGAGCAGTACTTC,CASTKGGSGRRNEQYF,TRBD2,TRBV27,-,TRBJ2-7
TGTGCCAGCTCACCGTCTCAGGACAGGGCCAATGGCTACACCTTC,CASSPSQDRANGYTF,TRBD1,TRBV18,-,TRBJ1-2
TGTGCCAGCAGATTGGGACTAGCCTACGGGGAGCTGTTTTTT,CASRLGLAYGELFF,TRBD2,TRBV28,-,TRBJ2-2